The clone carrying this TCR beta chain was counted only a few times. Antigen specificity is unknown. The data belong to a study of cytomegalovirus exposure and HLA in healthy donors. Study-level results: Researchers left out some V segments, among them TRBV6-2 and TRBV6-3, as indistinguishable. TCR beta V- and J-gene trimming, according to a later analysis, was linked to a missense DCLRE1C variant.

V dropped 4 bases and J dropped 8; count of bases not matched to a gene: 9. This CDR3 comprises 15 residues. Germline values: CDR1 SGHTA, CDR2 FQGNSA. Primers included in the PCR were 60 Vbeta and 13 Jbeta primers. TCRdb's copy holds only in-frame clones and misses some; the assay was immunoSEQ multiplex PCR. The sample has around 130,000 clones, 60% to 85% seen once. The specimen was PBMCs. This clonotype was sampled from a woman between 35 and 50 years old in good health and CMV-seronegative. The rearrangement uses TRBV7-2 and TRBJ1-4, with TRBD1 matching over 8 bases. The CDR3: CASSYRQGRREKLFF. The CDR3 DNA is TGTGCCAGCAGCTACCGACAGGGGCGCAGGGAAAAACTGTTTTTT.